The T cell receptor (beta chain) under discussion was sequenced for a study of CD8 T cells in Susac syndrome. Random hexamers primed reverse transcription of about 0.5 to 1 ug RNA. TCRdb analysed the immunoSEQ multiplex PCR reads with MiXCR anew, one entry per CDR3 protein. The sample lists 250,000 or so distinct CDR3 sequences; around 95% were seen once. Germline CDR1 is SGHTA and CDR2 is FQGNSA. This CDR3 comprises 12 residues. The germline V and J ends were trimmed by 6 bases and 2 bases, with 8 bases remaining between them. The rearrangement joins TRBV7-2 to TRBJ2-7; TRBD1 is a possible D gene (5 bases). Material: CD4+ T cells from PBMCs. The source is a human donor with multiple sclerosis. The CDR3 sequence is CASRGDPYEQYF. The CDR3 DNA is TGTGCCAGCAGAGGGGATCCCTACGAGCAGTACTTC.